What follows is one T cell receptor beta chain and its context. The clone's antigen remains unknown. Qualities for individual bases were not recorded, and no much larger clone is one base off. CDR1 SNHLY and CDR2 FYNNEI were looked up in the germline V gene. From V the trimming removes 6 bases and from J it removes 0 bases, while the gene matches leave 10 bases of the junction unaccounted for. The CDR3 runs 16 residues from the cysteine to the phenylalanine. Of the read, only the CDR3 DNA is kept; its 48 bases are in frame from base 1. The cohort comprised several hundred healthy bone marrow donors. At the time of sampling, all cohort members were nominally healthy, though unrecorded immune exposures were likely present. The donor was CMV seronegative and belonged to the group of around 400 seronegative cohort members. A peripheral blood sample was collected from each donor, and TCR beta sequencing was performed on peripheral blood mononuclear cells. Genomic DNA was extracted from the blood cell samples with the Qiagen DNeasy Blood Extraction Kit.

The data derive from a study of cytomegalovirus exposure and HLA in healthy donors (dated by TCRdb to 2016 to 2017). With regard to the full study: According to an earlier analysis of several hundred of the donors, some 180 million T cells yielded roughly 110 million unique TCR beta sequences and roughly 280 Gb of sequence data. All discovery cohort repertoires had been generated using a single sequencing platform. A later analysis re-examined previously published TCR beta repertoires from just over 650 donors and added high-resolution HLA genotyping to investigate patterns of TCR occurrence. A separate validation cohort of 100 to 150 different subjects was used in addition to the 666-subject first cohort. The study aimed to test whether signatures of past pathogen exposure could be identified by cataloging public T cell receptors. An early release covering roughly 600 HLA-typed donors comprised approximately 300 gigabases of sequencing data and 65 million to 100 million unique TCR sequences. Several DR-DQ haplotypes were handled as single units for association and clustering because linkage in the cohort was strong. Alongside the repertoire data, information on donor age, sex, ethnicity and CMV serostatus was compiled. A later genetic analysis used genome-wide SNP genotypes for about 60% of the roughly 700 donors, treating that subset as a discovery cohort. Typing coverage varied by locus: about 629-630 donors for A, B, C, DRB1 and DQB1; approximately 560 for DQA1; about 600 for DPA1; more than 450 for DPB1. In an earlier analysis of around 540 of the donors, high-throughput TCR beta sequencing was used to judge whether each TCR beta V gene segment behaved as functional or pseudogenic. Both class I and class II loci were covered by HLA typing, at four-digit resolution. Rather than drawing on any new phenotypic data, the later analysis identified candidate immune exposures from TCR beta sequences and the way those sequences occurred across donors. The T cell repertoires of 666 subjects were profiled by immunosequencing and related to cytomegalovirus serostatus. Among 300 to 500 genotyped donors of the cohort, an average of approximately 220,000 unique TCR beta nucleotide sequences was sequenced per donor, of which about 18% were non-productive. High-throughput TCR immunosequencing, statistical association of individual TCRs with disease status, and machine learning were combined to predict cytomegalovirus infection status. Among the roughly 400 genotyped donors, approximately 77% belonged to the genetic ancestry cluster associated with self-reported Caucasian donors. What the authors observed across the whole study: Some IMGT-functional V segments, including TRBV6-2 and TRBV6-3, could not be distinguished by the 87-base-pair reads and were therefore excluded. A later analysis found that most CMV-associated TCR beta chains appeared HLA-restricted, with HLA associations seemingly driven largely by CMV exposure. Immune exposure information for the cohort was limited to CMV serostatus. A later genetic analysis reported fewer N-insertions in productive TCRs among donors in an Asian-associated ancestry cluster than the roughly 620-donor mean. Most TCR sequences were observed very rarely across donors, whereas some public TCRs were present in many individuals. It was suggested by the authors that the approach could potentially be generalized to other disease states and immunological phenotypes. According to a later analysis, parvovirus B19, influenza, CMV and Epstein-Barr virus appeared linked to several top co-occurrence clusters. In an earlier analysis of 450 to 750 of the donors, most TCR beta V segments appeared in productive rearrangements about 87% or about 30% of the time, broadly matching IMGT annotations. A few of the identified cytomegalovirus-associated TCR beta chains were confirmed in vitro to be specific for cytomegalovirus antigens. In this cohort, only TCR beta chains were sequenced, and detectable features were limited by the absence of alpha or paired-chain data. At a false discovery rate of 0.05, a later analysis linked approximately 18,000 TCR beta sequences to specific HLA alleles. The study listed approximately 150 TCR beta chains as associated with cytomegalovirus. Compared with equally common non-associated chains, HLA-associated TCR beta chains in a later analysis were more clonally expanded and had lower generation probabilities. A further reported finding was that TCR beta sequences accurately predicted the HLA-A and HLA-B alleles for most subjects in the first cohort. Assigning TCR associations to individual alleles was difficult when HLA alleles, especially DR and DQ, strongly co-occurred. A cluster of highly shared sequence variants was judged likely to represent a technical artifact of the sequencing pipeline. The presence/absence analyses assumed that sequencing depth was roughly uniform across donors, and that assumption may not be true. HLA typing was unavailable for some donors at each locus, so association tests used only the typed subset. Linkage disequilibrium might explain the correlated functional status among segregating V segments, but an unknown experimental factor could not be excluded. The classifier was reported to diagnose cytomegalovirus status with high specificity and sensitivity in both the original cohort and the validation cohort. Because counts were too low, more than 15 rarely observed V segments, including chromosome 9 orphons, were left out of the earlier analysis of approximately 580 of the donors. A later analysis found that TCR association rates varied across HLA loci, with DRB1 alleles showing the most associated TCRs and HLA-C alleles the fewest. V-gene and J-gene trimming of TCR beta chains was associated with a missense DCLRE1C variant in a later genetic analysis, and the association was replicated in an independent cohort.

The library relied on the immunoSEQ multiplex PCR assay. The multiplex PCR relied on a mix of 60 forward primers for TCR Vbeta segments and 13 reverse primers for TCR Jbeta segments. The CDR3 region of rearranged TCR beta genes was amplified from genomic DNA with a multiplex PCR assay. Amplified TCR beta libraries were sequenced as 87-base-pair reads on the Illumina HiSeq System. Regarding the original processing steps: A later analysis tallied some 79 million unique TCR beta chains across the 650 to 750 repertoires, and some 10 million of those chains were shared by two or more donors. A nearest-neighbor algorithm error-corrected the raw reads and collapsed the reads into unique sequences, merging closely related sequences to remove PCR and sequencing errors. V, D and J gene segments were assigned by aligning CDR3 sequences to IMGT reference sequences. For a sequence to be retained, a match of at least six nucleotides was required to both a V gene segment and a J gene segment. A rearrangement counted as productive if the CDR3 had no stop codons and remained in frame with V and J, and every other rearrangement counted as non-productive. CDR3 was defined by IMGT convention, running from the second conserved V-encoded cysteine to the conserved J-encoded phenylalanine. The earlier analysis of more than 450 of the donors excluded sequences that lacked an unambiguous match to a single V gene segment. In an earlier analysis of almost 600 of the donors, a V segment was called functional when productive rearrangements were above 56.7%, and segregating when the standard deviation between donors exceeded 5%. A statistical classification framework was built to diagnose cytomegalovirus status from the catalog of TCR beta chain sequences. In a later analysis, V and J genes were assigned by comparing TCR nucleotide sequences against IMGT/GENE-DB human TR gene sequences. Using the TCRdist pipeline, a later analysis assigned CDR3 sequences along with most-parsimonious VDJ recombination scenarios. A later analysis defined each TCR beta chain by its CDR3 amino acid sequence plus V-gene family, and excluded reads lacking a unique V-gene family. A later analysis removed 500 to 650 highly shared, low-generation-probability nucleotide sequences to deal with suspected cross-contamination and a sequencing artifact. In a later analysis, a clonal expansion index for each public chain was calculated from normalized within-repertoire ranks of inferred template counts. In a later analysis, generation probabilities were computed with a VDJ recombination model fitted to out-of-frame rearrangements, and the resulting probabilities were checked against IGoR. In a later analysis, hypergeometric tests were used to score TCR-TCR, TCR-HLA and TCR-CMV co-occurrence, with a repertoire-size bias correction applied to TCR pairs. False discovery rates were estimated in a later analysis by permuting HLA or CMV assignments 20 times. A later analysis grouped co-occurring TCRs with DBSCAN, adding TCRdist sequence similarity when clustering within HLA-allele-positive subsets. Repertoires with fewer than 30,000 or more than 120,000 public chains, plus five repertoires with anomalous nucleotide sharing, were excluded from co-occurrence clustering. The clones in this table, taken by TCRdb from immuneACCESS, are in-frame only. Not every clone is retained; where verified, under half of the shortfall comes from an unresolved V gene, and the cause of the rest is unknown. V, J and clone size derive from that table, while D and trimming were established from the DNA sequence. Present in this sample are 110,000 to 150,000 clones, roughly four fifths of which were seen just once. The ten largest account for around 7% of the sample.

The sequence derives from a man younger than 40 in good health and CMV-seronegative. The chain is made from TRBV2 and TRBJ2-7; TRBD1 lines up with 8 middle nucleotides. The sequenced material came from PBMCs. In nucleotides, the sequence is TGTGCCAGCAGGTCAGGCCGGGACAGGTCCTCCTACGAGCAGTACTTC. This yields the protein CASRSGRDRSSYEQYF.